These 15 T cell receptor beta chains share one sample of origin, sequenced in a study of CD8+ T cells in alopecia areata. cDNA prepared by RNA extraction and subsequent reverse transcription served as the template for sequencing. TCRdb's copy holds only in-frame clones and misses some; the assay was immunoSEQ multiplex PCR. Among about 140,000 clones listed, about 54% were seen once. The sequencing sample was made of CD4+ T cells sorted from blood. The source is a human donor in good health.

This clone was observed a handful of times. This rearrangement joins TRBV5-1 to TRBJ2-3; maybe TRBD2 (5 bases). The CDR3 is 13 amino acids. The germline V gene has CDR1 SGHRS and CDR2 YFSETQ. With 3 bases removed from V and 0 bases from J, the gap between germline ends came to 5 bases. CDR3 sequence (DNA): TGCGCCAGCAGCTGGACTAGCACAGATACGCAGTATTTT. Its protein is CASSWTSTDTQYF.

The chain uses TRBV6-1 and TRBJ2-1; no reliable D call. Trimming cost V 7 bases and J 7 bases, with 8 bases left between them. CDR3 length: 11 residues. Germline assignment: CDR1 MNHNS and CDR2 SASEGT. The CDR3 sequence is CASTLRNEQFF. CDR3 bases: TGTGCCAGCACCCTACGAAATGAGCAGTTCTTC.

This clone was counted between two and nine times. The chain couples TRBV7-9 to TRBJ2-2, with TRBD1 matching over 8 bases. Germline CDR1 SEHNR, CDR2 FQNEAQ (reference sequence). The CDR3 length is 15 residues. V was clipped by 5 bases and J by 8 bases; unmatched bases: 10. The CDR3 spells CASSRLRDRLGELFF. Written as DNA, the CDR3 is TGTGCCAGCAGCAGACTCCGGGACAGGCTTGGGGAGCTGTTTTTT.

The V gene is TRBV29-1, the J gene TRBJ2-5; 8 bases map to TRBD2. This CDR3 has 14 residues. Losses at the gene ends were 7 bases for V and 7 bases for J; bases not matched to a gene: 14. Germline V lookup: CDR1 SQVTM, CDR2 ANQGSEA. The CDR3 here is CSAPIFGGEGTQYF. DNA of the CDR3: TGCAGCGCACCTATATTCGGGGGGGAAGGGACCCAGTACTTC.

The genes are TRBV5-4 and TRBJ2-7; the match to TRBD2 covers 9 bases. V lost 4 bases and J lost 11; bases outside the gene matches: 7. This CDR3 has 12 residues. Germline V gene lookup returns CDR1 SGHNT and CDR2 YYREEE (reference sequence). This CDR3 is CASSEVAGVEYF. The CDR3 nucleotides are TGTGCCAGCAGCGAAGTAGCGGGAGTTGAGTACTTC.

This clone was seen more than once but under ten times. The chain is built from TRBV6-6 and TRBJ1-3; 9 nucleotides line up with TRBD1. The CDR3 runs 14 residues. The V segment lost 8 bases and the J segment 3 bases; nucleotides outside the gene matches: 5. Germline lookup yields CDR1 MNHNY and CDR2 SVGAGI (reference sequence). This CDR3 reads CASQGQGNGNTIYF. CDR3 nucleotides: TGTGCCAGCCAGGGACAGGGCAATGGAAACACCATATATTTT.

The V gene is TRBV12-1, the J gene TRBJ1-4; whether TRBD1, the table's D call, matches the DNA was not checked. TRBV12-1 is a pseudogene. This CDR3 contains 15 residues. Written as DNA, the CDR3 is TGTGCCAGCAGCCCTCGACAGGGATGGTGTGAAAAACTGTTTTTT. Translation: CASSPRQGWCEKLFF.

V and J are TRBV6-1 and TRBJ1-5, with 8 positions matching TRBD1. The V gene's germline CDR1 is MNHNS and CDR2 SASEGT. The CDR3 extends over 15 amino acids. J lost 3 bases, V lost 10 bases, and 11 bases had no gene match. CDR3 residues: CATSRDRSSNQPQHF. The CDR3 DNA follows: TGTGCCACCAGCAGGGACAGGAGCTCCAATCAGCCCCAGCATTTT.

V gene TRBV4-1 combines with J gene TRBJ2-4, with D perhaps matching TRBD2 (7 bases). Looked up from germline, CDR1 is MGHRA and CDR2 is YSYEKL. V dropped 3 bases and J dropped 0 bases, with 15 bases sitting between them. The CDR3 is made up of 17 amino acids. The CDR3 bases are TGCGCCAGCAGCCAGAGCGGGACAACGGTAGCCAAAAACATTCAGTACTTC. This translates into CASSQSGTTVAKNIQYF.

This rearrangement joins TRBV28 to TRBJ1-1, with D hard to call. Looked up from germline, CDR1 is MDHEN and CDR2 is SYDVKM. The CDR3 is 12 residues long. Trimming shortened V by 8 bases and J by 0 bases, and 7 bases separated the two germline ends. The CDR3 DNA reads TGTGCCAGCGAGCCCGTGAACACTGAAGCTTTCTTT. Residues: CASEPVNTEAFF.

This chain links TRBV29-1 with TRBJ2-7; 12 nucleotides match TRBD2. Germline V gene data show CDR1 as SQVTM and CDR2 as ANQGSEA. V lost 5 bases, J lost 3 bases, and 5 bases stayed unmatched. The CDR3 covers 14 residues. The CDR3 DNA reads TGCAGCGTTAAGACTAGCGGGAGAGACTACGAGCAGTACTTC. Residues: CSVKTSGRDYEQYF.

The CDR3 loop reads CASSFRGLADTGELFF. The CDR3 DNA reads TGTGCCAGCAGCTTTAGGGGACTAGCGGACACCGGGGAGCTGTTTTTT. V usage is TRBV7-9 and J usage is TRBJ2-2; 11 bases align to TRBD2. The CDR3 is 16 amino acids. Germline V CDR1 and CDR2: SEHNR, FQNEAQ (reference sequence). Losses at the gene ends were 3 bases for V and 3 bases for J; bases not matched to a gene: 3.

The chain uses TRBV5-4 and TRBJ2-7, with 7 bases lining up with TRBD1. The CDR3 contains 14 residues. The germline V gene has CDR1 SGHNT and CDR2 YYREEE (reference sequence). V lost 4 bases, J lost 6 bases, and 10 bases stayed unmatched. The CDR3 reads CASSAGRGGSEQYV. The CDR3 coding sequence is TGTGCCAGCAGCGCAGGCAGAGGGGGCTCCGAGCAGTACGTC.

This sequence joins TRBV7-2 and TRBJ2-3; D remains unclear. CDR3 length equals 17 residues. Trimming stripped 1 base from V and 0 bases from J, with 14 bases between. Germline V gives CDR1 SGHTA, CDR2 FQGNSA. The chain's CDR3 is CASSLGSTMSSTDTQYF. The CDR3 nucleotides read TGTGCCAGCAGCTTAGGATCCACAATGTCCAGCACAGATACGCAGTATTTT.

The gene calls are TRBV29-1 and TRBJ2-2; D perhaps matches TRBD2 (6 bases). With 4 bases removed from V and 0 bases from J, the gap between germline ends came to 15 bases. CDR1 is SQVTM, CDR2 ANQGSEA, per germline. This CDR3 comprises 16 residues. The CDR3 sequence: CSVAGSGVANTGELFF. In nucleotides, the CDR3 is TGCAGCGTTGCGGGGTCGGGGGTAGCGAACACCGGGGAGCTGTTTTTT.